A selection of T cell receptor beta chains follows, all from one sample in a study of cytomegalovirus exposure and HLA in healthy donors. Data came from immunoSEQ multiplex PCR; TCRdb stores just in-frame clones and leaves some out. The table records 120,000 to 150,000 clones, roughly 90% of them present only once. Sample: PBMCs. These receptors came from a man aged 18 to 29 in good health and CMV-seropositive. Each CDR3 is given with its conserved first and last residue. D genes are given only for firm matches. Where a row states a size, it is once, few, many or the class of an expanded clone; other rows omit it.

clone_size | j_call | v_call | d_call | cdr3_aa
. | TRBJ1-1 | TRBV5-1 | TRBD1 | CASSLNPGQGSAEAFF
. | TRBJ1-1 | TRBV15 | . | CATSPRSNEAFF
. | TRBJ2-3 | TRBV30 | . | CAWTNTDTQYF
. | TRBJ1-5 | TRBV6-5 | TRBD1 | CASSYSWTGNQPQHF
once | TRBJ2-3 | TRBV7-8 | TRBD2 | CASSLARVAGSVDTQYF
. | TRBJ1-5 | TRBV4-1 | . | CASSQGGHVANQPQHF
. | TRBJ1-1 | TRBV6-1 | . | CASSEERYTEAFF
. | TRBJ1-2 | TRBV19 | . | CASSIGPSYGYTF
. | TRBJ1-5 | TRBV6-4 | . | CASSVRGNQPQHF
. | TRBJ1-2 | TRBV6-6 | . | CASSPWGGPGYTF
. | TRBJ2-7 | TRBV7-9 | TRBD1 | CASSLVGQGIDEQYF
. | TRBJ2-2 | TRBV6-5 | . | CASSQQTATGELFF
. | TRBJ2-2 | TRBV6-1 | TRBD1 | CASSADRATGELFF
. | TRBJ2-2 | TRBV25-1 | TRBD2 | CASSEYQLAANTGELFF
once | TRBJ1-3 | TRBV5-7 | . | CASSPRRSGNTIYF
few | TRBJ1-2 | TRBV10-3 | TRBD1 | CAISPGQGNYGYTF
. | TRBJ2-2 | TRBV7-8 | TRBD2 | CASSWRLAGGSGELFF
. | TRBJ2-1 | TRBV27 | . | CASSWAGTYSEQFF
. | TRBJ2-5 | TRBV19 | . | CASSIDQETQYF
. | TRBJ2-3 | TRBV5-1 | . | CASSLLTGSDTQYF
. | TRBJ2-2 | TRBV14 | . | CASSPYGRNTGELFF
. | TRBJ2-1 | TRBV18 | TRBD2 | CASSPQSGGAGNEQFF
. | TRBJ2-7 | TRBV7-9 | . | CASSPDLYEQYF
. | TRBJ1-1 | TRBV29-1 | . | CSVSNEAFF
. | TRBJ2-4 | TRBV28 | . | CASSFPRGAKNIQYF
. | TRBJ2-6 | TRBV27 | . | CASRAFGANVLTF
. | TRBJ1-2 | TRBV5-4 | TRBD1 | CASSLGTGGSGYTF
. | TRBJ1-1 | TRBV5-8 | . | CASSLTGGNMNTEAFF
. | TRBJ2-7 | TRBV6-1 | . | CASSEARQYEQYF
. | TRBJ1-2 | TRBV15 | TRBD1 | CATSRDAGQGAAYYGYTF
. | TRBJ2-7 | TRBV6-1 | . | CASSEGEQYF
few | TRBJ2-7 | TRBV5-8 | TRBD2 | CASQPGLAIHEQYF
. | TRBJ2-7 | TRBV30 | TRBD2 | CAWSVGLAGPREQYF
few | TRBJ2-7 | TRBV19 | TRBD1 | CASSVPGQANYEQYF
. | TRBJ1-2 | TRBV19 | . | CASSALDRDYYGYTF
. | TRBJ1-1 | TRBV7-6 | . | CASSPTGTKEAFF